These T cell receptor beta chains were read from a single sample in a study of radiation and T cells in renal cell carcinoma. TCRdb's table, derived via immunoSEQ multiplex PCR, lists solely in-frame clones and lacks some. The sample lists fewer than 8,500 clones, about 65% occurring once. The sequences come from tumor tissue, collected from a patient whose treatment was nephrectomy without radiotherapy. The receptor source for this set is a woman aged 70 to 79 with renal cell carcinoma. CDR3s include the opening cysteine and the closing phenylalanine or tryptophan. The D gene is left open where the match is weak.

v_gene: TRBV6-5; j_gene: TRBJ2-7; d_gene: .; CDR3aa: CASRESSREQYF
v_gene: TRBV29-1; j_gene: TRBJ1-4; d_gene: .; CDR3aa: CSVWGEEKKLFF
v_gene: TRBV13; j_gene: TRBJ1-2; d_gene: TRBD1; CDR3aa: CASSQQIRDRESYGYTF
v_gene: TRBV7-9; j_gene: TRBJ2-2; d_gene: .; CDR3aa: CASSFRRGTTGTGELFF
v_gene: TRBV5-8; j_gene: TRBJ1-4; d_gene: .; CDR3aa: CASSRQVATNEKLFF
v_gene: TRBV5-5; j_gene: TRBJ1-5; d_gene: .; CDR3aa: CASSLESPGRNQPQHF
v_gene: TRBV30; j_gene: TRBJ2-2; d_gene: .; CDR3aa: CAWNSATGELFF
v_gene: TRBV6-1; j_gene: TRBJ2-7; d_gene: .; CDR3aa: CASSEKGWEYF
v_gene: TRBV2; j_gene: TRBJ2-1; d_gene: .; CDR3aa: CASSEALRDWPLSEQFF
v_gene: TRBV5-1; j_gene: TRBJ2-7; d_gene: TRBD1; CDR3aa: CASSVLGQGTYEQYF
v_gene: TRBV10-3; j_gene: TRBJ2-5; d_gene: TRBD1; CDR3aa: CAISDGTGRETQYF
v_gene: TRBV9; j_gene: TRBJ2-7; d_gene: .; CDR3aa: CASSAGGAYEQYF
v_gene: TRBV15; j_gene: TRBJ1-4; d_gene: .; CDR3aa: CATSSEKLFF
v_gene: TRBV19; j_gene: TRBJ1-2; d_gene: .; CDR3aa: CASSIPAMGVRLNYGYTF
v_gene: TRBV11-3; j_gene: TRBJ1-1; d_gene: TRBD1; CDR3aa: CASSETGTNTEAFF
v_gene: TRBV9; j_gene: TRBJ1-5; d_gene: .; CDR3aa: CASSPNYSNQPQHF
v_gene: TRBV19; j_gene: TRBJ1-2; d_gene: TRBD1; CDR3aa: CASSTGRDRTQKGYTF
v_gene: TRBV12-5; j_gene: TRBJ1-4; d_gene: .; CDR3aa: CASGLAQSGGDSGIEKLFF
v_gene: TRBV7-8; j_gene: TRBJ2-1; d_gene: .; CDR3aa: CASSRGSGRGGNEQFF
v_gene: TRBV28; j_gene: TRBJ1-1; d_gene: .; CDR3aa: CASSFFTEAFF
v_gene: TRBV5-6; j_gene: TRBJ1-1; d_gene: .; CDR3aa: CASSLVGSEAFF
v_gene: TRBV2; j_gene: TRBJ2-7; d_gene: .; CDR3aa: CASSLQYEQYF
v_gene: TRBV15; j_gene: TRBJ1-5; d_gene: TRBD1; CDR3aa: CATSSPSGTAGDQPQHF
v_gene: TRBV7-5; j_gene: TRBJ1-1; d_gene: .; CDR3aa: CARRGEDTEAFF
v_gene: TRBV5-1; j_gene: TRBJ1-2; d_gene: .; CDR3aa: CASSLAGALGYTF
v_gene: TRBV5-4; j_gene: TRBJ1-1; d_gene: .; CDR3aa: CASSLEIRNTEAFF
v_gene: TRBV7-8; j_gene: TRBJ1-1; d_gene: .; CDR3aa: CASSPRDTPLNTEAFF
v_gene: TRBV6-5; j_gene: TRBJ1-1; d_gene: .; CDR3aa: CASSSQENSEAFF